A selection of T cell receptor beta chains follows, all from one sample in a study of blood T cell repertoires in COVID-19. TCRdb's table, derived via immunoSEQ multiplex PCR, lists solely in-frame clones and lacks some. The table shows 75,000 to 90,000 clones, with roughly nine tenths occurring only once. Sequencing was carried out using peripheral blood. These receptors were collected from a woman aged 50 to 65 in a cohort sampled during active COVID-19. The CDR3 runs from the conserved cysteine through the conserved F or W. D genes are given only for firm matches. Rows give clone size only sometimes, using once, few, many, or a class for an expanded clone.

v_call	j_call	d_call	clone_size	cdr3_aa	cdr3_nt
TRBV19	TRBJ2-7	TRBD2	-	CASSIRLAADEQYF	TGTGCCAGTAGTATTAGGCTAGCGGCGGACGAGCAGTACTTC
TRBV27	TRBJ2-1	-	-	CASSLSADNEQFF	TGTGCCAGCAGTTTATCGGCCGACAATGAGCAGTTCTTC
TRBV9	TRBJ2-4	-	-	CASSVDGGSLAKNIQYF	TGTGCCAGCAGCGTAGATGGTGGCAGTCTAGCCAAAAACATTCAGTACTTC
TRBV27	TRBJ2-7	-	once	CASSPDFRGRNNYEQYF	TGTGCCAGCAGTCCTGATTTCAGGGGCCGCAATAACTACGAGCAGTACTTC
TRBV9	TRBJ1-1	-	-	CASSPNRGGGIMNTEAFF	TGTGCCAGCAGCCCCAATCGGGGGGGAGGAATAATGAACACTGAAGCTTTCTTT
TRBV7-6	TRBJ2-1	TRBD2	-	CASSRESTSGRVGEQFF	TGTGCCAGCAGCAGAGAGTCGACTAGCGGGAGGGTCGGCGAGCAGTTCTTC
TRBV2	TRBJ1-1	-	-	CASRDPGENTEAFF	TGTGCCAGCAGGGACCCCGGGGAGAACACTGAAGCTTTCTTT
TRBV7-9	TRBJ1-4	-	once	CASSGQYEKLFF	TGTGCCAGCAGCGGACAGTATGAAAAACTGTTTTTT
TRBV12-3/TRBV12-4	TRBJ2-2	-	-	CASSREVGELFF	TGTGCCAGCAGTAGGGAGGTCGGGGAGCTGTTTTTT
TRBV19	TRBJ1-3	-	-	CASSILGVSGNTIYF	TGTGCCAGTAGTATCCTCGGGGTCTCTGGAAACACCATATATTTT
TRBV28	TRBJ2-3	-	-	CASRPSPQSTLPQYF	TGTGCCAGCAGGCCATCACCCCAATCGACATTGCCGCAGTATTTT
TRBV11-2	TRBJ2-1	-	-	CASSPDISYNEQFF	TGTGCCAGCAGCCCAGACATATCCTACAATGAGCAGTTCTTC
TRBV5-1	TRBJ1-1	TRBD1	once	CASSSGTAMNTEAFF	TGCGCCAGCAGCTCGGGGACAGCTATGAACACTGAAGCTTTCTTT
TRBV28	TRBJ2-3	TRBD1	once	CASIARTGHTDTQYF	TGTGCCAGCATAGCGCGGACAGGCCACACAGATACGCAGTATTTT
TRBV6-5	TRBJ2-6	-	-	CASRTVRSGANVLTF	TGTGCCAGCAGGACAGTAAGATCTGGGGCCAACGTCCTGACTTTC
TRBV10-3	TRBJ1-4	-	-	CAIAGVLNEKLFF	TGTGCCATCGCGGGGGTTTTAAATGAAAAACTGTTTTTT
TRBV2	TRBJ1-6	-	-	CASNNKQSRYNSPLHF	TGTGCCAGCAATAATAAACAGAGTCGTTATAATTCACCCCTCCACTTT
TRBV5-6	TRBJ1-4	-	-	CASSQSPGANEKLFF	TGTGCCAGCAGCCAATCACCGGGGGCTAATGAAAAACTGTTTTTT
TRBV5-6	TRBJ1-4	-	-	CASTLFISTNEKLFF	TGTGCCAGCACCCTATTTATCTCAACTAATGAAAAACTGTTTTTT
TRBV10-3	TRBJ2-7	-	-	CAISESRGAPQGEQYF	TGTGCCATCAGTGAGTCTAGGGGAGCCCCCCAGGGGGAGCAGTACTTC
TRBV11-2	TRBJ2-5	-	-	CASSLEQQETQYF	TGTGCCAGCAGCTTAGAACAGCAAGAGACCCAGTACTTC
TRBV6-1	TRBJ1-5	TRBD1	-	CASSGLGTGWGVSNQPQHF	TGTGCCAGCAGTGGCCTCGGGACAGGGTGGGGAGTTAGCAATCAGCCCCAGCATTTT
TRBV2	TRBJ2-3	-	-	CASSEAGGRGDTQYF	TGTGCCAGCAGTGAAGCGGGAGGCCGGGGTGATACGCAGTATTTT
TRBV7-3	TRBJ2-1	-	-	CASSLAGRSYNEQFF	TGTGCCAGCAGCTTAGCAGGGAGGTCCTACAATGAGCAGTTCTTC
TRBV5-8	TRBJ2-2	TRBD1	once	CASSDPGQSSGTGELFF	TGTGCCAGCAGCGACCCGGGACAGTCCTCGGGCACCGGGGAGCTGTTTTTT
TRBV19	TRBJ2-1	TRBD2	-	CASSLSGGDYNEQFF	TGTGCCAGTAGCCTCAGCGGGGGGGATTACAATGAGCAGTTCTTC
TRBV7-2	TRBJ1-6	TRBD1	once	CASKADRVNSPLHF	TGTGCCAGCAAAGCTGACAGGGTTAATTCACCCCTCCACTTT
TRBV28	TRBJ2-6	-	-	CASSFSSGANVLTF	TGTGCCAGCAGTTTTAGCTCTGGGGCCAACGTCCTGACTTTC
TRBV28	TRBJ2-5	-	-	CASSPPGTQTLRETQYF	TGTGCCAGCAGCCCACCGGGGACTCAAACCCTGAGGGAGACCCAGTACTTC
TRBV9	TRBJ2-1	-	-	CASSVVGVGNEQFF	TGTGCCAGCAGCGTAGTAGGGGTTGGGAATGAGCAGTTCTTC
TRBV25-1	TRBJ2-2	-	-	CASTKGVRENTGELFF	TGTGCCAGCACCAAGGGGGTACGGGAAAACACCGGGGAGCTGTTTTTT
TRBV29-1	TRBJ2-3	TRBD1	-	CSVEGLRTGPTDTQYF	TGCAGCGTTGAAGGCCTGCGGACAGGGCCCACCGATACGCAGTATTTT
TRBV5-6	TRBJ2-7	TRBD2	-	CASSVSGRFYEQYF	TGTGCCAGCAGCGTTAGCGGGAGGTTCTACGAGCAGTACTTC
TRBV4-2	TRBJ1-2	-	-	CASSQAPETSYGYTF	TGTGCCAGCAGCCAAGCCCCCGAGACAAGCTATGGCTACACCTTC
TRBV27	TRBJ2-1	TRBD2	-	CASSLNPGFTSGSKDEQFF	TGTGCCAGCAGTTTAAACCCTGGGTTTACTAGCGGGAGTAAGGATGAGCAGTTCTTC
TRBV18	TRBJ2-5	TRBD2	-	CASSGFSGTSQETQYF	TGTGCCAGCTCAGGGTTTAGCGGGACCTCCCAAGAGACCCAGTACTTC
TRBV3-1/TRBV3-2	TRBJ2-2	TRBD1	-	CASSPAGTGGTGELFF	TGTGCCAGCAGCCCCGCGGGAACAGGGGGCACCGGGGAGCTGTTTTTT
TRBV2	TRBJ1-1	TRBD1	-	CASNDRGAEAFF	TGTGCCAGCAACGACAGGGGGGCTGAAGCTTTCTTT
TRBV3-1/TRBV3-2	TRBJ1-4	-	-	CASSFLTENEKLFF	TGTGCCAGCAGCTTCTTGACGGAGAATGAAAAACTGTTTTTT
TRBV2	TRBJ2-7	-	-	CASSFRGFRYEQYF	TGTGCCAGCAGCTTCAGGGGTTTCCGCTACGAGCAGTACTTC
TRBV5-5	TRBJ1-3	TRBD1	-	CASSLWTGDGNTIYF	TGTGCCAGCAGCTTGTGGACAGGGGATGGAAACACCATATATTTT
TRBV7-3	TRBJ2-1	TRBD2	few	CASSLREGGVNEQFF	TGTGCCAGCAGTTTGCGGGAGGGCGGGGTGAATGAGCAGTTCTTC